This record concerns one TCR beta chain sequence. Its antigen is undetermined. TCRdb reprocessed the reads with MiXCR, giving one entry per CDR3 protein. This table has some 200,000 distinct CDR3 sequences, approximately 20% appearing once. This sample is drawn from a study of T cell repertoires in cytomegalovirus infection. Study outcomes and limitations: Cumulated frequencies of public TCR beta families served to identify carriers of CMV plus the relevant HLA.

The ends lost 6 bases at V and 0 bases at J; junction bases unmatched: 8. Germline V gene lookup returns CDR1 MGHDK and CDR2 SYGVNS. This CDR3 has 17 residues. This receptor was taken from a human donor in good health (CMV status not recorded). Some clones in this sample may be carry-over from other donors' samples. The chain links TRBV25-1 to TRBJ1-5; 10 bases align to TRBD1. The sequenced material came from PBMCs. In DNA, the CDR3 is TGTGCCAGCAGCCCGACAGGGGGCTCTTATAGCAATCAGCCCCAGCATTTT. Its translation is CASSPTGGSYSNQPQHF.